This TCR beta chain was profiled in a study of CD8 T cells in Susac syndrome. There are 14 residues in the CDR3. The J segment lost 3 bases and the V segment lost 5 bases, leaving 4 bases of the junction unmatched. Random hexamers were used to reverse transcribe roughly 0.5 to 1 ug of RNA. With immunoSEQ multiplex PCR, TCR beta CDR3 was amplified across 54 Vbeta and 13 Jbeta. Via MiXCR, TCRdb re-called the immunoSEQ multiplex PCR reads, giving one row per CDR3 protein. Among under 110,000 distinct CDR3 sequences listed, roughly 94% were seen once. TCR beta sequencing covered blood CD8+ and CD4+ T cells.

The sequence was obtained from a human donor with Susac syndrome. The source material was CD8+ T cells from PBMCs. V is TRBV12-3 or TRBV12-4 and J is TRBJ1-5; 7 bases are a match to TRBD1. The DNA for the CDR3 is TGTGCCAGCAGTGAGACAGGGTCCAATCAGCCCCAGCATTTT. It is translated as CASSETGSNQPQHF.